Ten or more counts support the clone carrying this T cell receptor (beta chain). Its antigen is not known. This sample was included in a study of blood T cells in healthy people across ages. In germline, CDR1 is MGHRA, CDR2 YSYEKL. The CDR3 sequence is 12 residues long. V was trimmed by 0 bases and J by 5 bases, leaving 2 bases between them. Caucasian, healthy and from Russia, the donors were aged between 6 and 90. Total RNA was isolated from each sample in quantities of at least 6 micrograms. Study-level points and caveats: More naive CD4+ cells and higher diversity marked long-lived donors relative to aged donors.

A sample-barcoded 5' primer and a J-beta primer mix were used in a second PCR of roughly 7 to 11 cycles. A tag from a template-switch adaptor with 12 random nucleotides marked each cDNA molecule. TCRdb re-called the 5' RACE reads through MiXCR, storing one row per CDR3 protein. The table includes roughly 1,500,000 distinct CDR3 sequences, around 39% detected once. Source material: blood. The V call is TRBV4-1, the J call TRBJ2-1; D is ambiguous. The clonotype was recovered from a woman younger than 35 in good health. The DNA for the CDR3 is TGCGCCAGCAGCCAAGATAACAATGAGCAGTTCTTC. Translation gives CASSQDNNEQFF.